What follows are 22 T cell receptor beta chains derived from one specimen sequenced in a study of Graves' ophthalmopathy and Graves' hyperthyroidism. Beta-chain TCR CDR3 regions were amplified from RNA transcripts. RT-PCR with HTBI primers came first, then second-round multiplex PCR. MiXCR was run by TCRdb on the multiplex PCR reads, yielding one entry per CDR3 protein. The table lists almost 750,000 distinct CDR3 sequences, around 40% of them singletons, with less than 55% in the top ten. Source material: peripheral blood. These receptors all come from an adult man with Graves' ophthalmopathy.

This clonotype was observed a few times. V is TRBV7-2 and J is TRBJ2-7; 9 bases line up with TRBD2. The ends lost 4 bases at V and 2 bases at J; junction bases unmatched: 9. Germline loops: CDR1 SGHTA, CDR2 FQGNSA. The CDR3 totals 16 residues. CDR3 DNA sequence: TGTGCCAGCAGCTCTATCACTAGCGGGTATCCCTACGAGCAGTACTTC. Its translation is CASSSITSGYPYEQYF.

The gene calls are TRBV19 and TRBJ2-7; D call uncertain. Trimming took off 1 base at V and 6 bases at J, with 10 bases between the two ends. The CDR3 sequence is 13 residues long. Germline V lookup: CDR1 LNHDA, CDR2 SQIVND (reference sequence). The CDR3 DNA reads TGTGCCAGTAGTATAGGGCAGGTTGGCGAGCAGTACTTC. Translated: CASSIGQVGEQYF.

V and J are TRBV24-1 and TRBJ1-2, with D maybe TRBD1 (5 bases). Trimming left V 4 bases short and J 6 bases short, with 11 bases between. Per germline, CDR1 KGHDR and CDR2 SFDVKD. The CDR3 spans 13 residues. The CDR3 DNA reads as TGTGCCACCAGTGACCCAGGGATGGATGGCTACACCTTC. Translation gives CATSDPGMDGYTF.

This clonotype was seen at least ten times. The rearrangement uses TRBV7-2 and TRBJ2-5; D gene unclear. The CDR3 contains 14 residues. Germline values: CDR1 SGHTA, CDR2 FQGNSA. The V end was cut by 1 base, the J end by 2 bases, with 8 bases between. In nucleotides, the CDR3 is TGTGCCAGCAGCTTAGACTGGGCACAAGAGACCCAGTACTTC. Translating gives CASSLDWAQETQYF. The complete variable domain, with remaining parts taken from reference TRBV7-2 and TRBJ2-5, reads GAGVSQSPSNKVTEKGKDVELRCDPISGHTALYWYRQSLGQGLEFLIYFQGNSAPDKSGLPSDRFSAERTGGSVSTLTIQRTQQEDSAVYLCASSLDWAQETQYFGPGTRLLVL.

This clonotype has only a few counts. This chain joins TRBV20-1 and TRBJ1-4, with no clear D. V gave up 6 bases and J gave up 0 bases, with 11 bases separating them. The CDR3 sequence is 14 residues long. CDR1 and CDR2 (germline): DFQATT, SNEGSKA (reference sequence). CDR3 residues: CSASDGATNEKLFF. The CDR3 coding sequence is TGCAGTGCCTCGGACGGTGCAACTAATGAAAAACTGTTTTTT.

The chain employs TRBV19 and TRBJ2-5; TRBD1 is a possible D gene (6 bases). Germline CDR1 LNHDA, CDR2 SQIVND (reference sequence). The CDR3 is made up of 14 amino acids. V was pared by 10 bases and J by 4 bases, with 19 bases between. The chain's CDR3 is CATPCGQSPETQYF. DNA for the CDR3: TGTGCCACCCCATGTGGACAGTCTCCAGAGACCCAGTACTTC.

This clonotype was counted many times. This chain connects TRBV7-9 to TRBJ2-5; TRBD2 agrees at 12 bases. V shed 5 bases, J shed 5 bases, and the junction held 6 bases outside the gene matches. Germline V gene data show CDR1 as SEHNR and CDR2 as FQNEAQ (reference sequence). The CDR3 covers 15 residues. CDR3 DNA sequence: TGTGCCAGCAGCAGGACTAGCGGGGTAGCGGAGACCCAGTACTTC. Encoded protein: CASSRTSGVAETQYF.

The chain combines TRBV2 with TRBJ2-7; D is perhaps TRBD1 (5 bases). Germline V gene data show CDR1 as SNHLY and CDR2 as FYNNEI. Trimming left V 5 bases short and J 2 bases short, with 13 bases between. The CDR3 is 14 residues long. The CDR3 reads CASSPEQGPYEQYF. The CDR3 coding sequence is TGTGCCAGCAGTCCGGAGCAGGGTCCCTACGAGCAGTACTTC.

V and J are TRBV25-1 and TRBJ2-5, with D perhaps TRBD2 (8 bases). Germline lookup yields CDR1 MGHDK and CDR2 SYGVNS. This CDR3 has 15 amino acids. With 5 bases removed from V and 4 bases from J, the gap between germline ends came to 17 bases. The CDR3 spells CASSFEGAGGETQYF. CDR3 in DNA: TGTGCCAGCAGTTTCGAGGGGGCGGGAGGAGAGACCCAGTACTTC.

This rearrangement joins TRBV7-9 to TRBJ2-7, with unresolved D. The J call is uncertain, as TRBJ2-1 better fits the DNA end. The CDR3 spans 14 residues. Germline V CDR1 and CDR2: SEHNR, FQNEAQ (reference sequence). The CDR3 DNA is TGTGCCAGCAGCCTACACGGGCCCGCGGAGGAGCAGTTCTTC. Translation gives CASSLHGPAEEQFF.

The V gene is TRBV14, the J gene TRBJ2-7, with TRBD2 matching over 8 bases. Losses at the gene ends were 0 bases for V and 6 bases for J; bases not matched to a gene: 7. This CDR3 spans 15 amino acids. Germline V gene sequence: CDR1 SGHDN, CDR2 FVKESK. The CDR3 is CASSQEGIAGTEQYF. The CDR3 DNA reads as TGTGCCAGCAGCCAAGAGGGAATAGCGGGAACCGAGCAGTACTTC.

The sample holds many counts of this clonotype. V is TRBV7-9 and J is TRBJ1-1, with a weak D call TRBD1 (6 bases). V was shortened by 1 base and J by 5 bases, with 11 bases between the two germline ends. CDR3 length equals 14 residues. Germline assignment: CDR1 SEHNR and CDR2 FQNEAQ (reference sequence). The DNA of the CDR3 is TGTGCCAGCAGCTTAGGGACCGGGACAACTGAAGCTTTCTTT. The encoded protein is CASSLGTGTTEAFF.

This clonotype was detected many times. The genes are TRBV7-2 and TRBJ1-5; D is unresolved. This CDR3 contains 14 residues. Trimming pared 0 bases from V and 0 bases from J, leaving 3 bases between. Per the germline V gene, CDR1 is SGHTA and CDR2 is FQGNSA. CDR3 sequence: CASSLAVSNQPQHF. Written as DNA, the CDR3 is TGTGCCAGCAGCTTAGCAGTTAGCAATCAGCCCCAGCATTTT.

In this sample, this clonotype turned up many times. V and J are TRBV24-1 and TRBJ1-5; no reliable D call. The CDR3 has 10 residues. Germline-derived CDR1 and CDR2 are KGHDR and SFDVKD. V dropped 10 bases and J dropped 3 bases, with 3 bases sitting between them. This chain's CDR3 is CATPNQPQHF. The CDR3 bases are TGTGCCACGCCCAATCAGCCCCAGCATTTT.

With respect to this clonotype: A read error may account for a junction end that differs from germline. The rearrangement uses TRBV5-6 and TRBJ2-7; 7 bases line up with TRBD1. Per the germline V gene, CDR1 is SGHDT and CDR2 is YYEEEE. The CDR3 runs to 13 residues. CDR3 protein: CASTLGTAYEQYF. CDR3 DNA sequence: TGTGCCAGCACCTTGGGGACAGCCTACGAGCAGTACTTC.

This chain joins TRBV11-2 and TRBJ2-2; TRBD1 matches 9 bases. Germline CDR1 is SGHAT and CDR2 is FQNNGV. The CDR3 contains 16 residues. V was clipped by 2 bases and J by 4 bases; unmatched bases: 5. In DNA form, the CDR3 reads TGTGCCAGCAGCTTACAAGGGACAGGGTTCACCGGGGAGCTGTTTTTT. As protein: CASSLQGTGFTGELFF.

The chain combines TRBV2 with TRBJ1-2; a weak D match, TRBD1 (6 bases). Deletions cut 6 bases from V and 8 bases from J, with 13 bases between. Germline V gene sequence: CDR1 SNHLY, CDR2 FYNNEI. The CDR3 spans 12 residues. The CDR3 protein is CASSGSRGGYTF. CDR3 nucleotides: TGTGCCAGCAGCGGCAGCAGGGGCGGCTACACCTTC.

The rearrangement uses TRBV28 and TRBJ1-5, with 7 bases fitting TRBD1. V lost 6 bases to trimming and J lost 2 bases; unmatched junction nucleotides: 7. Germline V lookup: CDR1 MDHEN, CDR2 SYDVKM. CDR3 size: 15 residues. CDR3 nucleotides: TGTGCCAGCAGGTCCGGACAGGCAGGCAATCAGCCCCAGCATTTT. This gives the protein CASRSGQAGNQPQHF.

This clonotype came up a few times. CDR3 in DNA: TGTGCCAGTAGTATTGCTGGGACAGGGTTCTCTGGGGCCAACGTCCTGACTTTC. It encodes CASSIAGTGFSGANVLTF. V gene TRBV19 combines with J gene TRBJ2-6, with 9 bases aligning to TRBD1. CDR3 length: 18 amino acids. V dropped 3 bases and J dropped 0; count of bases not matched to a gene: 6. Per germline, CDR1 LNHDA and CDR2 SQIVND (reference sequence).

V gene TRBV25-1 combines with J gene TRBJ1-6, with a possible D match to TRBD1 (5 bases). V gave up 5 bases and J gave up 7 bases, with 21 bases separating them. Germline V gene data show CDR1 as MGHDK and CDR2 as SYGVNS. This CDR3 has 17 amino acids. CDR3 in DNA: TGTGCCAGCAGTTTGTTGAAGGGGATTTCGCGAAATTCACCCCTCCACTTT. Translation: CASSLLKGISRNSPLHF.

The CDR3 sequence: CATSGDRGEETQHF. The CDR3 DNA reads TGTGCCACCAGTGGGGACAGGGGTGAAGAGACCCAGCATTTT. This chain links TRBV24-1 with TRBJ1-5, with 10 positions matching TRBD1. V gave up 5 bases and J gave up 11 bases; unmatched junction bases: 8. This CDR3 has 14 amino acids. CDR1 is KGHDR and CDR2 is SFDVKD in the germline V gene.

The chain joins TRBV20-1 to TRBJ2-5; TRBD2 might be the D (5 bases). The CDR3 spans 13 residues. V lost 4 bases to trimming and J lost 5 bases, with 14 bases between them. Germline V gene lookup returns CDR1 DFQATT and CDR2 SNEGSKA (reference sequence). The CDR3 sequence is CSAIQRARETQYF. The CDR3 region has the DNA TGCAGTGCTATTCAGAGGGCTAGGGAGACCCAGTACTTC.